The sequence of this TCR beta chain was determined in a study of T cell repertoires in cytomegalovirus infection. On the study more broadly: Selected CMV epitopes included recently identified HLA-C-restricted ones as well as well-studied HLA-B-restricted ones.

Trimming took 2 bases from V and 4 from J, leaving 8 bases between them. The germline V gene encodes CDR1 SGHTA and CDR2 FQGNSA. This CDR3 region has 13 residues. TCRdb reprocessed the reads with MiXCR, giving one entry per CDR3 protein. Counted here are around 300,000 distinct CDR3 sequences, 22% occurring once; the ten biggest clones make up roughly a fifth. This clonotype was recorded at least ten times. What it binds is unknown. The clonotype originates from a human donor in good health (CMV status not recorded). Some clones in this sample may be carry-over from other donors' samples. The sample was cultured PBMCs, taken from culture after CMV antigen stimulation. This chain joins TRBV7-2 and TRBJ1-1, with D hard to call. This CDR3 reads CASSLNWVTEAFF. DNA of the CDR3: TGTGCCAGCAGCTTAAATTGGGTCACTGAAGCTTTCTTT.